A selection of T cell receptor beta chains follows, all from one sample in a study of cytomegalovirus exposure and HLA in healthy donors. Sequencing was performed with immunoSEQ multiplex PCR; in TCRdb, only in-frame clones are kept and a portion is missing. The profile covers about 200,000 clones, with around 80% appearing a single time and roughly 1.5% taken by the ten largest. The sample taken for sequencing was PBMCs. These receptor sequences come from a man in his fifties or sixties in good health and CMV-seronegative. Both conserved end residues are part of each CDR3. A D gene is named only where the DNA matches it firmly. Only some rows state a clone size, as once, few, many or a class for expanded clones.

>TRBV2|.|TRBD1|14|TRBJ2-1
TGTGCCACCGGATTGGACAGGTGGAACAATGAGCAGTTCTTC
CATGLDRWNNEQFF
>TRBV5-1|once|.|14|TRBJ2-5
TGCGCCAGTAGGTTTCGGGCGCGGGAAGAGACCCAGTACTTC
CASRFRAREETQYF
>TRBV4-1|.|TRBD2|19|TRBJ2-1
TGCGCCAGCACACCTCAACCCGTGGGGGCGGGAGGATACAACAATGAGCAGTTCTTC
CASTPQPVGAGGYNNEQFF
>TRBV5-1|once|.|14|TRBJ2-7
TGCGCCAGCAGCTTGGACGGACAGATATACGAGCAGTACTTC
CASSLDGQIYEQYF
>TRBV29-1|few|.|13|TRBJ2-7
TGCAGCGTTCTCGGGCAGGGTTCCTACGAGCAGTACTTC
CSVLGQGSYEQYF
>TRBV19|.|TRBD1|14|TRBJ1-1
TGTGCCAGTGGTCATACAGGGGGCTCGGCTGAAGCTTTCTTT
CASGHTGGSAEAFF
>TRBV27|many|TRBD2|14|TRBJ2-7
TGTGCCAGCAGTACCGCCCGGGACTACTACGAGCAGTACTTC
CASSTARDYYEQYF
>TRBV28|.|.|15|TRBJ1-1
TGTGCCAGCAGACCTCGGACAGTAATGAACACTGAAGCTTTCTTT
CASRPRTVMNTEAFF
>TRBV27|.|TRBD2|16|TRBJ2-3
TGTGCCAGCAGATATCTAGCGGGAGGGTTCACAGATACGCAGTATTTT
CASRYLAGGFTDTQYF
>TRBV27|.|.|13|TRBJ2-7
TGTGCCAGCAGTTTCAGGGGTTTCTACGAGCAGTACTTC
CASSFRGFYEQYF
>TRBV5-1|.|.|14|TRBJ1-1
TGCGCCAGCAGACCCTTCAGGGGCGACACTGAAGCTTTCTTT
CASRPFRGDTEAFF
>TRBV5-4|.|.|16|TRBJ1-1
TGTGCCAGCAGCTTGGCGGGTCAGGGCCTTAACACTGAAGCTTTCTTT
CASSLAGQGLNTEAFF
>TRBV5-1|once|.|13|TRBJ2-5
TGCGCCAGCAGCCCAGACAGAGGAGAGACCCAGTACTTC
CASSPDRGETQYF
>TRBV27|.|TRBD2|17|TRBJ2-1
TGTGCCAGCAGTTTATACGGTAGCGGGAGAGGGAGGGATGAGCAGTTCTTC
CASSLYGSGRGRDEQFF
>TRBV10-3|.|TRBD1|14|TRBJ1-2
TGTGCCATCAGTGGGGGGGACAGTAACTATGGCTACACCTTC
CAISGGDSNYGYTF
>TRBV21-1|.|.|16|TRBJ2-7
TGTGCCAGCAGCCCCTGGGGCACGATATACTCCTACGAGCAGTACTTC
CASSPWGTIYSYEQYF
>TRBV7-9|.|.|13|TRBJ1-3
TGTGCCAGCAGCTTCGGGACTGGAAACACCATATATTTT
CASSFGTGNTIYF